These T cell receptor beta chains were read from a single sample in a study of tumor and adjacent non-tumor tissue in lung cancer. One entry per CDR3 protein, called by TCRdb with MiXCR from the multiplex PCR reads. Here the sample spans 85,000 to 100,000 distinct CDR3 sequences, about 72% being singletons. The sample consisted of lung tumor tissue. Receptors originate from a man aged 55 to 69 with non-small cell lung cancer. Both conserved end residues are part of each CDR3. A D gene is named only where the DNA matches it firmly. Clone size is stated in some rows and not others, as once, few, many or a class when expanded.

cdr3_nt cdr3_aa j_call clone_size d_call v_call
TGTGCCAGCAGATGCGACCGGGCGGCTTTCTTC CASRCDRAAFF TRBJ1-1 few - TRBV6-5
TGTGCCAGCAGTTCCGGGACTTCTGTCTCTGGGGCCAACGTCATGACTTTC CASSSGTSVSGANVMTF TRBJ2-6 - - TRBV12-3/TRBV12-4
TGCATCGTGGAAGTGGGTAGCTATGGCTACACCTTC CIVEVGSYGYTF TRBJ1-2 - - TRBV29-1
TGTGCCAACAGTGAAGCCGGGGCGGCCTACAACGAGCAGTTCTTC CANSEAGAAYNEQFF TRBJ2-1 - - TRBV6-1
TGCGCCAGCAGCCAAGATCGGTTCACGAGCTGTGGGGCCAACGTCCTGACTTTC CASSQDRFTSCGANVLTF TRBJ2-6 - - TRBV4-3
TGTGCCAGCAGGTTGGACACCATATATTTT CASRLDTIYF TRBJ1-3 many - TRBV6-6
TGCAAGCCCTCTGGGCCGGGTTTAGGAGGCGAAGCTTTCTTT CKPSGPGLGGEAFF TRBJ1-1 - - TRBV29-1
TGCGCCAGCAGCCGGGGGGGGACTACGCGCTTCCCCAAGAAGTACTTC CASSRGGTTRFPKKYF TRBJ2-7 - TRBD2 TRBV11-3
TGTGCCATCTCCATGGACAATGAGCACTTCTTC CAISMDNEHFF TRBJ2-1 - - TRBV6-2/TRBV6-3
TGTGCCAGTAGTATGAGAAAACAGGGGATGGCGACTCAGCTCCAGCATTTT CASSMRKQGMATQLQHF TRBJ1-5 - TRBD1 TRBV19
TGTGCCACCACGGGGGGGGCCATCACAGATACGCAGTATTTT CATTGGAITDTQYF TRBJ2-3 many TRBD2 TRBV6-5
TGCGCCAGCAGCTTGGAGTTGTTGGAGACGTCGACCTACAATGAGCAGTTCTTC CASSLELLETSTYNEQFF TRBJ2-1 - - TRBV5-6
TGTGCCAGCAGCTTAGCGGGATGCTACACATTC CASSLAGCYTF TRBJ1-2 few - TRBV7-9
TGCAGTGCTCACGGGGACTCCCGCTCTGGGGCCAACGTCCTGACTTTC CSAHGDSRSGANVLTF TRBJ2-6 many - TRBV20-1
TGCGCCAGCAGTCAAGGACTAGCGGGGGGCACAGATACGCAGCATTTT CASSQGLAGGTDTQHF TRBJ1-5 once - TRBV4-1